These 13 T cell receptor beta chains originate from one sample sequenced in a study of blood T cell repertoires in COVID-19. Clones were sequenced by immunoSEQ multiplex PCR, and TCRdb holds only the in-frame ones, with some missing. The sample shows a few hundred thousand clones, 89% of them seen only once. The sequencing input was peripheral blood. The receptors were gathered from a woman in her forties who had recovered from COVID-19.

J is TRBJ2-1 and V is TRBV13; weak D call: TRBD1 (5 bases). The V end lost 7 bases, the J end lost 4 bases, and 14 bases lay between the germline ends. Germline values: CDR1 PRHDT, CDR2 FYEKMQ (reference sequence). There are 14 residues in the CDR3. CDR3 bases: TGTGCCAGCACAACAGGACCGCATTACAATGAGCAGTTCTTC. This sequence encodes CASTTGPHYNEQFF.

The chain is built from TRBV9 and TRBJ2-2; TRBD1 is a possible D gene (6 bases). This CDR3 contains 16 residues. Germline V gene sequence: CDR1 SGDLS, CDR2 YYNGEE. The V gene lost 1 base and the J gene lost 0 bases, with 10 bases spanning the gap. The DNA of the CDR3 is TGTGCCAGCAGCGTACCCCCAGGGGCGAACACCGGGGAGCTGTTTTTT. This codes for CASSVPPGANTGELFF.

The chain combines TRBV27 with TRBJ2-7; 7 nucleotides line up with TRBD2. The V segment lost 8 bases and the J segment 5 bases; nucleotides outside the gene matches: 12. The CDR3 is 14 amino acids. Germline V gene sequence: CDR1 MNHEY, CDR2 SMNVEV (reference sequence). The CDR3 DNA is TGTGCCAGCTCCCTGCTGGGAGGGGTTCACGAGCAGTACTTC. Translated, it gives CASSLLGGVHEQYF.

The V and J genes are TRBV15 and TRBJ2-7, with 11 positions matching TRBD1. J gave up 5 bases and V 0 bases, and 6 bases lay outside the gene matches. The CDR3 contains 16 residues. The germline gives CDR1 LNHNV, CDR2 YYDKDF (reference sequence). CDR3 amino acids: CATSRDGDRGFNEQYF. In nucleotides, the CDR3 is TGTGCCACCAGCAGAGATGGGGACAGGGGGTTTAACGAGCAGTACTTC.

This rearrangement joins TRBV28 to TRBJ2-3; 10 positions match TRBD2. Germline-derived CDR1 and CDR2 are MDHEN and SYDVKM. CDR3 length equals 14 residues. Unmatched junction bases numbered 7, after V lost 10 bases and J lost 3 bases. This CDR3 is CATKRGGFTDTQYF. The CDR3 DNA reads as TGTGCCACCAAGCGGGGGGGCTTTACAGATACGCAGTATTTT.

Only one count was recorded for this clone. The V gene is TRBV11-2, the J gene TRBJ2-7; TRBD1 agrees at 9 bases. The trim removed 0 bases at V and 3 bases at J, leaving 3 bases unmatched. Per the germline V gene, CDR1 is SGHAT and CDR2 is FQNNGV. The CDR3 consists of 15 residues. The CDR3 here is CASSLEWDRVYEQYF. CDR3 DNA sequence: TGTGCCAGCAGCTTAGAATGGGACAGGGTCTACGAGCAGTACTTC. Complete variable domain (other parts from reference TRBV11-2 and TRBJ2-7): EAGVAQSPRYKIIEKRQSVAFWCNPISGHATLYWYQQILGQGPKLLIQFQNNGVVDDSQLPKDRFSAERLKGVDSTLKIQPAKLEDSAVYLCASSLEWDRVYEQYFGPGTRLTVT.

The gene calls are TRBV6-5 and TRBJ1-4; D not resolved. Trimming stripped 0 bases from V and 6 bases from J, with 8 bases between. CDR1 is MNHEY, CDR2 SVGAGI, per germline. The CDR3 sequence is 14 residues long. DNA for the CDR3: TGTGCCAGCAGTTACTCGTCTTTCCATGAAAAACTGTTTTTT. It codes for CASSYSSFHEKLFF.

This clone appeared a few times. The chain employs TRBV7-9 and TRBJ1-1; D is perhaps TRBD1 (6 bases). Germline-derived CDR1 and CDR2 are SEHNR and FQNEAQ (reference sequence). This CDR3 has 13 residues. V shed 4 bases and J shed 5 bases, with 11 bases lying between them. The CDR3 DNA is TGTGCCAGCAGCTCAACAGGGATTACTGAAGCTTTCTTT. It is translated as CASSSTGITEAFF.

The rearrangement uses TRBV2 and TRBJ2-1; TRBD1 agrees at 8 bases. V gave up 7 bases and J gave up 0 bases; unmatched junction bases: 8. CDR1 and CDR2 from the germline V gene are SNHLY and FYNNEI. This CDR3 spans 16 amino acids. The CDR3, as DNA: TGTGCCAGCATGCAGGGGGCCTTAAGCTCCTACAATGAGCAGTTCTTC. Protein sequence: CASMQGALSSYNEQFF.

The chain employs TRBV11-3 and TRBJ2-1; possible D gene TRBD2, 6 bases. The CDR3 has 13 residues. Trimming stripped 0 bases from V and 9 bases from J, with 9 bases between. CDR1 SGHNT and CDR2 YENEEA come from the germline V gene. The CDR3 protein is CASSLEPGLEQFF. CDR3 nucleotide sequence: TGTGCCAGCAGCTTAGAACCGGGACTTGAGCAGTTCTTC.

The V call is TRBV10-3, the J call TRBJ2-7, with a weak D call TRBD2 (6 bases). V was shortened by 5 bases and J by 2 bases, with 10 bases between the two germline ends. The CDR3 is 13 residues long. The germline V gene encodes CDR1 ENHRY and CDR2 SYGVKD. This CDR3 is CAISSGGTYEQYV. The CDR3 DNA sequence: TGTGCCATCAGTTCGGGCGGGACCTACGAGCAGTACGTC.

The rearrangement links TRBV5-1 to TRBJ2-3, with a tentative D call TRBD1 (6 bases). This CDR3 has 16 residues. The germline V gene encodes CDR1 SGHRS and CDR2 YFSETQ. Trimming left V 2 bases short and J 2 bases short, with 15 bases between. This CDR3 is CASSLLQGPATDTQYF. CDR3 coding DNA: TGCGCCAGCAGCTTACTCCAGGGGCCGGCCACAGATACGCAGTATTTT. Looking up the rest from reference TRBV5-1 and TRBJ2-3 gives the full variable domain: KAGVTQTPRYLIKTRGQQVTLSCSPISGHRSVSWYQQTPGQGLQFLFEYFSETQRNKGNFPGRFSGRQFSNSRSEMNVSTLELGDSALYLCASSLLQGPATDTQYFGPGTRLTVL.

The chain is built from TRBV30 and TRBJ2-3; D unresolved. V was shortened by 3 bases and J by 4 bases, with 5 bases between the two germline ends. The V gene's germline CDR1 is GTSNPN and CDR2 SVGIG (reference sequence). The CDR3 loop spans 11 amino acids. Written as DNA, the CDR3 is TGTGCCTGGAGGGCTTCAGATACGCAGTATTTT. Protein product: CAWRASDTQYF. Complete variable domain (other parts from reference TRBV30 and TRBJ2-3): SQTIHQWPATLVQPVGSPLSLECTVEGTSNPNLYWYRQAAGRGLQLLFYSVGIGQISSEVPQNLSASRPQDRQFILSSKKLLLSDSGFYLCAWRASDTQYFGPGTRLTVL.